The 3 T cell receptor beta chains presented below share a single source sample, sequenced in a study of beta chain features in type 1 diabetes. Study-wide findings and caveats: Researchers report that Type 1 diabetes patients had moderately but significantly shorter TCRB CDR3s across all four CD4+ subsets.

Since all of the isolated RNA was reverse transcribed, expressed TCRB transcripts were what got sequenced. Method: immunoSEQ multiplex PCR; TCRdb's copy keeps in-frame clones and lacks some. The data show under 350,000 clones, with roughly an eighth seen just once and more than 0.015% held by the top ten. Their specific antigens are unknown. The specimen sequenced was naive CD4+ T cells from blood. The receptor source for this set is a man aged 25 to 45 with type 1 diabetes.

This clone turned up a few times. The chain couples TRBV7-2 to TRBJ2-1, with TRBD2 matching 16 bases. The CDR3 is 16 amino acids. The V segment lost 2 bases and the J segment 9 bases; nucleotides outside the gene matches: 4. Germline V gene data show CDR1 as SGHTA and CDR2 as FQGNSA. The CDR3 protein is CASSLQGLAGGTEQFF. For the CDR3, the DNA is TGTGCCAGCAGCTTACAGGGACTAGCGGGAGGGACTGAGCAGTTCTTC.

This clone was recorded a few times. As DNA, the CDR3 is TGCAGCGCCCGAGTTGATCACGAGCAGTACTTC. Protein product: CSARVDHEQYF. The chain joins TRBV29-1 to TRBJ2-7; D is unclear. Trimming stripped 7 bases from V and 5 bases from J, with 12 bases between. The germline V gene has CDR1 SQVTM and CDR2 ANQGSEA. There are 11 residues in the CDR3.

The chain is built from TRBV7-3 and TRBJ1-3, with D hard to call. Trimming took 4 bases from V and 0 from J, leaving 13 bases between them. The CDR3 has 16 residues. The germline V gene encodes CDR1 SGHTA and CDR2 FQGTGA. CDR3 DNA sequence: TGTGCCAGCAGCTCTCAGCCGCGGGGCTCTGGAAACACCATATATTTT. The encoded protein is CASSSQPRGSGNTIYF.